The 32 T cell receptor beta chains below come from one sample, sequenced in a study of identical twins. TCRdb re-called the 5' RACE reads through MiXCR, storing one row per CDR3 protein. This sample has about 460,000 distinct CDR3 sequences; 13% to 15% occur once, and the top ten carry roughly 0.5%. This same sample was also taken into another study, of yellow fever vaccine responses in identical twins.

Sequences were obtained from CD4+ T cells sorted from blood. The source is a woman under 30 in good health.

This clonotype was counted many times. The gene calls are TRBV28 and TRBJ1-5; D not certain. Between the trimmed V and J ends, which lost 4 bases and 1 base, there was a span of 8 bases. CDR3 length: 14 amino acids. Germline CDR1 MDHEN, CDR2 SYDVKM. In DNA, the CDR3 is TGTGCCAGCAGTTCACCCGTCAGCAATCAGCCCCAGCATTTT. Its protein is CASSSPVSNQPQHF.

This clonotype was counted a few times. The chain couples TRBV5-1 to TRBJ2-7, with 7 nucleotides matching TRBD1. Germline V gene sequence: CDR1 SGHRS, CDR2 YFSETQ. The V gene end was trimmed by 0 bases and the J gene end by 2 bases; junction bases not matched to a gene: 5. The CDR3 is 15 residues long. CDR3 nucleotides: TGCGCCAGCAGCTTGGTCGGGACAGCACCCTACGAGCAGTACTTC. It specifies CASSLVGTAPYEQYF.

The chain employs TRBV2 and TRBJ2-1; no clear D gene. The CDR3 has 16 amino acids. Germline assignment: CDR1 SNHLY and CDR2 FYNNEI. V was cut by 2 bases and J by 2 bases, with 13 bases left in between. CDR3 nucleotides: TGTGCCAGCAGTGAAAAGGTCTCGCGCGCCTACAATGAGCAGTTCTTC. It specifies CASSEKVSRAYNEQFF.

This chain uses TRBV4-1 with TRBJ2-7; TRBD1 matches at 8 bases. The CDR3 length is 13 residues. Germline V gene data show CDR1 as MGHRA and CDR2 as YSYEKL. The V segment lost 2 bases and the J segment 9 bases; nucleotides outside the gene matches: 6. For the CDR3, the DNA is TGCGCCAGCAGCCAACAGACAGGGGAAGGGCAGTACTTC. It encodes CASSQQTGEGQYF.

This clonotype was detected only a few times. The gene calls are TRBV6-5 and TRBJ2-7; 15 bases line up with TRBD2. The CDR3 length is 16 residues. Looked up from germline, CDR1 is MNHEY and CDR2 is SVGAGI. Trimming removed 5 bases from V and 4 bases from J; junction bases left unmatched: 6. CDR3 sequence: CASSNLGLAGGYEQYF. The CDR3 DNA reads TGTGCCAGCAGTAACCTCGGACTAGCGGGGGGGTACGAGCAGTACTTC.

The gene calls are TRBV7-6 and TRBJ2-5; D might be TRBD1 (6 bases). Trimming took off 4 bases at V and 2 bases at J, with 11 bases between the two ends. Germline CDR1 is SGHVS and CDR2 is FNYEAQ. This CDR3 has 14 amino acids. In DNA, the CDR3 is TGTGCCAGCAGCTCCTACGGGACACAAGAGACCCAGTACTTC. It yields the protein CASSSYGTQETQYF.

The chain combines TRBV18 with TRBJ2-1; 14 bases are a match to TRBD2. Germline V gives CDR1 KGHSH, CDR2 LQKENI. This CDR3 spans 23 amino acids. J gave up 0 bases and V 3 bases, and 19 bases lay outside the gene matches. CDR3 loop: CASSPGQPGLAGVTKSSYNEQFF. The CDR3 nucleotides read TGTGCCAGCTCACCGGGACAACCGGGACTAGCGGGAGTGACGAAGAGCTCCTACAATGAGCAGTTCTTC. The full variable domain, with the rest looked up from reference TRBV18 and TRBJ2-1, is NAGVMQNPRHLVRRRGQEARLRCSPMKGHSHVYWYRQLPEEGLKFMVYLQKENIIDESGMPKERFSAEFPKEGPSILRIQQVVRGDSAAYFCASSPGQPGLAGVTKSSYNEQFFGPGTRLTVL.

The chain recombines TRBV6-1 with TRBJ2-1; D is perhaps TRBD2 (6 bases). This CDR3 is built from 15 residues. The germline gives CDR1 MNHNS, CDR2 SASEGT. V lost 6 bases and J lost 8, with 20 bases in between. The CDR3 region has the DNA TGTGCCAGCAGGCCCAGAGCTAGCGTATCCGATGAGCAGTTCTTC. Its protein product is CASRPRASVSDEQFF.

V usage is TRBV12-3 or TRBV12-4 and J usage is TRBJ1-4; 9 positions agree with TRBD1. V gave up 5 bases and J gave up 6 bases; unmatched junction bases: 7. This CDR3 spans 15 amino acids. The CDR3 DNA sequence: TGTGCCAGCAGTCCGCCGGGGACAGGGCATGAAAAACTGTTTTTT. Translated: CASSPPGTGHEKLFF.

This clonotype was found a few times. This chain uses TRBV20-1 with TRBJ2-7, with 12 bases fitting TRBD2. The CDR3 extends over 16 amino acids. V lost 5 bases to trimming and J lost 2 bases; unmatched junction nucleotides: 10. Per the germline V gene, CDR1 is DFQATT and CDR2 is SNEGSKA (reference sequence). CDR3 protein: CSAASGTSGPTYEQYF. The CDR3 DNA reads as TGCAGTGCTGCCTCCGGGACTAGCGGGCCTACCTACGAGCAGTACTTC.

V is TRBV19 and J is TRBJ2-3; D might be TRBD1 or TRBD2, each matching 5 bases. The CDR3 runs 14 residues. The germline gives CDR1 LNHDA, CDR2 SQIVND (reference sequence). V was trimmed by 1 base and J by 4 bases, leaving 9 bases between them. The CDR3 DNA is TGTGCCAGTAGTATAGGGGGGAATTCAGATACGCAGTATTTT. Protein sequence: CASSIGGNSDTQYF.

The rearrangement links TRBV4-1 to TRBJ2-2, with D possibly matching TRBD1 (6 bases). This CDR3 has 15 residues. Trimming stripped 3 bases from V and 7 bases from J, with 15 bases between. CDR1 and CDR2 from the germline V gene are MGHRA and YSYEKL. For the CDR3, the DNA is TGCGCCAGCAGCCAGCACACAGGGTTGGGCGGGGAGCTGTTTTTT. It specifies CASSQHTGLGGELFF.

The chain combines TRBV12-3 or TRBV12-4 with TRBJ1-6, with 8 positions matching TRBD1. The CDR3 loop spans 14 amino acids. V was clipped by 5 bases and J by 9 bases; unmatched bases: 6. The CDR3, as DNA: TGTGCCAGCAGTCCGGGACAGGACAGTTCACCCCTCCACTTT. Its protein product is CASSPGQDSSPLHF.

The chain couples TRBV9 to TRBJ2-3, with 9 bases matching TRBD2. The CDR3 sequence is 16 residues long. Germline assignment: CDR1 SGDLS and CDR2 YYNGEE. V was pared by 2 bases and J by 2 bases, with 6 bases of the junction left unmatched. Here the CDR3 reads CASSVGAGGPTDTQYF. CDR3 in DNA: TGTGCCAGCAGCGTTGGAGCGGGGGGCCCCACAGATACGCAGTATTTT.

The chain has TRBV28 and TRBJ2-7, with 8 bases lining up with TRBD1. This CDR3 has 14 amino acids. The germline gives CDR1 MDHEN, CDR2 SYDVKM. Trimming at V came to 5 bases and at J to 1 base, leaving 4 bases not matched to a gene. CDR3 sequence reads: CASSRGDRSYEQYF. CDR3 bases: TGTGCCAGCAGTAGGGGGGACAGGTCCTACGAGCAGTACTTC. Full variable domain (outside the CDR3, taken from reference TRBV28 and TRBJ2-7): DVKVTQSSRYLVKRTGEKVFLECVQDMDHENMFWYRQDPGLGLRLIYFSYDVKMKEKGDIPEGYSVSREKKERFSLILESASTNQTSMYLCASSRGDRSYEQYFGPGTRLTVT.

In this sample, this clonotype turned up many times. CDR3 in amino acids: CASSYFPGSADTQYF. CDR3 in DNA: TGTGCCAGCAGTTACTTTCCAGGAAGCGCAGATACGCAGTATTTT. The rearrangement uses TRBV6-5 and TRBJ2-3; D is uncertain. Germline CDR1 is MNHEY and CDR2 is SVGAGI. This CDR3 has 15 residues. V dropped 1 base and J dropped 4 bases, with 12 bases sitting between them.

In its sample, this clonotype was seen many times. This sequence joins TRBV27 and TRBJ2-4, with D possibly TRBD2 on 6 matching bases. Germline V gene lookup returns CDR1 MNHEY and CDR2 SMNVEV (reference sequence). V shed 3 bases and J shed 6 bases, with 15 bases lying between them. The CDR3 extends over 15 amino acids. In DNA, the CDR3 is TGTGCCAGCAGTTTGATTAGTAACGGGGGAAACATTCAGTACTTC. Protein sequence: CASSLISNGGNIQYF.

V gene TRBV28 combines with J gene TRBJ1-1; D gene uncertain. V was clipped by 6 bases and J by 6 bases, with 17 bases between them. The CDR3 has 14 amino acids. The germline V gene encodes CDR1 MDHEN and CDR2 SYDVKM. CDR3 residues: CASSPPGYRAEAFF. The DNA for the CDR3 is TGTGCCAGCAGCCCCCCAGGATACAGAGCTGAAGCTTTCTTT.

This clonotype was observed a few times. The chain joins TRBV10-2 to TRBJ2-3, with TRBD2 matching 11 bases. V was clipped by 4 bases and J by 3 bases; unmatched bases: 3. The CDR3 extends over 15 amino acids. The germline V gene encodes CDR1 WSHSY and CDR2 SAAADI. CDR3 DNA sequence: TGCGCCAGCAGTGTACTAGCGGGAGTGACAGATACGCAGTATTTT. Its protein is CASSVLAGVTDTQYF.

V is TRBV11-2 and J is TRBJ2-7, with 9 bases that match TRBD2. Germline trimming cut 5 bases from V and 5 bases from J; bases unmatched to any gene: 19. This CDR3 has 18 amino acids. CDR1 and CDR2 from the germline V gene are SGHAT and FQNNGV. The CDR3 nucleotides are TGTGCCAGCAGCATCGGGACTAGCAGGTGGCTGGGTGGGAACGAGCAGTACTTC. It codes for CASSIGTSRWLGGNEQYF.

The chain is built from TRBV20-1 and TRBJ2-7; 11 positions match TRBD1. The germline CDR1 and CDR2 sequences are DFQATT and SNEGSKA (reference sequence). J gave up 2 bases and V 6 bases, and 12 bases lay outside the gene matches. This CDR3 spans 16 amino acids. CDR3 amino acids: CSALVGGQGVTYEQYF. The CDR3 DNA is TGCAGTGCCCTAGTTGGGGGACAGGGGGTCACCTACGAGCAGTACTTC.

The genes are TRBV3-1 and TRBJ1-5; perhaps TRBD1 as D (5 bases). Germline-derived CDR1 and CDR2 are LGHDT and YNNKEL (reference sequence). CDR3 length equals 14 residues. V gave up 0 bases and J gave up 5 bases, with 8 bases separating them. CDR3 DNA: TGTGCCAGCAGCCAAGAGGGGCGGTATCAGCCCCAGCATTTT. Translation gives CASSQEGRYQPQHF.

The chain employs TRBV6-1 and TRBJ1-5; 7 bases map to TRBD1. CDR3 size: 15 residues. V was clipped by 6 bases and J by 6 bases; unmatched bases: 11. The germline gives CDR1 MNHNS, CDR2 SASEGT. The CDR3 nucleotides are TGTGCCAGCAGCCCCACGGGACAGTTATCTCAGCCCCAGCATTTT. Encoded protein: CASSPTGQLSQPQHF.

V usage is TRBV5-1 and J usage is TRBJ2-3, with D unclear. Trimming took off 0 bases at V and 2 bases at J, with 7 bases between the two ends. The CDR3 runs to 14 residues. Per germline, CDR1 SGHRS and CDR2 YFSETQ. The CDR3, as DNA: TGCGCCAGCAGCTTGGGATCGTTCACAGATACGCAGTATTTT. Translating gives CASSLGSFTDTQYF. Using reference TRBV5-1 and TRBJ2-3 for the parts outside the CDR3, the full variable domain is KAGVTQTPRYLIKTRGQQVTLSCSPISGHRSVSWYQQTPGQGLQFLFEYFSETQRNKGNFPGRFSGRQFSNSRSEMNVSTLELGDSALYLCASSLGSFTDTQYFGPGTRLTVL.

There are a few counts of this clonotype. The rearrangement uses TRBV6-5 and TRBJ2-7; D is ambiguous. The germline V and J ends were trimmed by 0 bases and 1 base, with 10 bases remaining between them. Germline V gene data show CDR1 as MNHEY and CDR2 as SVGAGI. CDR3 length: 15 amino acids. The CDR3 loop is CASSYSAGSSYEQYF. CDR3 DNA: TGTGCCAGCAGTTACTCGGCCGGGTCTTCCTACGAGCAGTACTTC.

The V call is TRBV11-2, the J call TRBJ2-1; TRBD1 is a possible D gene (6 bases). From germline, CDR1 is SGHAT and CDR2 FQNNGV. This CDR3 is built from 19 residues. Trimming stripped 1 base from V and 0 bases from J, with 19 bases between. CDR3 DNA: TGTGCCAGCAGCTTAGTGTCAGGGGCACAGCAATTCTCCTACAATGAGCAGTTCTTC. It translates to CASSLVSGAQQFSYNEQFF.

In this sample, this clonotype turned up many times. V gene TRBV12-3 or TRBV12-4 combines with J gene TRBJ2-1, with D maybe TRBD2 (6 bases). The CDR3 runs 11 residues. With 6 bases removed from V and 8 bases from J, the gap between germline ends came to 8 bases. The CDR3 DNA reads TGTGCCAGCAGCCGGGACTATGAGCAGTTCTTC. Translation: CASSRDYEQFF.

This clonotype has at least ten counts. The rearrangement joins TRBV10-3 to TRBJ2-7; 11 bases align to TRBD2. The CDR3 covers 14 residues. The germline V gene encodes CDR1 ENHRY and CDR2 SYGVKD. V trimming: 6 bases; J trimming: 1 base; junction bases outside the gene matches: 2. The CDR3 region has the DNA TGTGCCATCAGCAGACTAGCGGGATCCTACGAGCAGTACTTC. Translating gives CAISRLAGSYEQYF.

The rearrangement links TRBV27 to TRBJ2-7; no reliable D call. Germline CDR1 is MNHEY and CDR2 is SMNVEV (reference sequence). This CDR3 has 14 residues. Trimming removed 4 bases from V and 3 bases from J, with 13 bases in between. The CDR3 nucleotides are TGTGCCAGCAGTTCTCCGTCTAGGAACTACGAGCAGTACTTC. Its protein is CASSSPSRNYEQYF.

J is TRBJ2-2 and V is TRBV5-1; possible D gene TRBD1, 6 bases. Trimming removed 10 bases from V and 4 bases from J, with 23 bases in between. Germline CDR1 reads SGHRS; CDR2 reads YFSETQ. The CDR3 spans 16 residues. CDR3 residues: CASQGHLFEGTGELFF. The CDR3, as DNA: TGCGCCTCCCAGGGACATTTATTTGAGGGCACCGGGGAGCTGTTTTTT.

This chain joins TRBV20-1 and TRBJ2-2, with D possibly matching TRBD2 (7 bases). The germline CDR1 and CDR2 sequences are DFQATT and SNEGSKA (reference sequence). The V end lost 3 bases, the J end lost 3 bases, and 17 bases lay between the germline ends. The CDR3 contains 16 residues. Here the CDR3 reads CSASLGGPKDTGELFF. CDR3 sequence (DNA): TGCAGTGCTAGCCTGGGGGGGCCTAAGGACACCGGGGAGCTGTTTTTT.

Ten or more counts support this clonotype. This chain links TRBV29-1 with TRBJ2-1; TRBD1 matches at 7 bases. The CDR3 sequence is 14 residues long. The J segment lost 6 bases and the V segment lost 5 bases, leaving 10 bases of the junction unmatched. The germline V gene has CDR1 SQVTM and CDR2 ANQGSEA. The CDR3 coding sequence is TGCAGCGTTATTCGATCGGGACAGATCAATGAGCAGTTCTTC. Translated, it gives CSVIRSGQINEQFF.